The 12 T cell receptor beta chains in this list originate from one sample, sequenced in a study of blood T cell repertoires in COVID-19. Only in-frame clones appear in the TCRdb table, and some are missing; sequencing was by immunoSEQ multiplex PCR. The repertoire holds some 140,000 clones, around three quarters seen once, with under 15% in the top ten. Material for sequencing was peripheral blood. The receptors stem from a man of 80 years or more with acute or convalescent COVID-19.

This chain joins TRBV9 and TRBJ2-1; TRBD2 aligns across 9 bases. The junction had 8 bases not matched to a gene; V was cut back by 2 bases and J by 8 bases. The V gene's germline CDR1 is SGDLS and CDR2 YYNGEE. This CDR3 comprises 15 residues. The CDR3 region has the DNA TGTGCCAGCAGCGTGTTGTTAGCGGGGGCACATGAGCAGTTCTTC. Translation: CASSVLLAGAHEQFF.

This sequence joins TRBV3-1 (or the pseudogene TRBV3-2) and TRBJ1-2; D uncertain. Trimming removed 0 bases from V and 6 bases from J, with 14 bases in between. The germline V gene has CDR1 LGHDT and CDR2 YNNKEL (reference sequence). The CDR3 sequence is 15 residues long. The CDR3 DNA reads TGTGCCAGCAGCCAAGATTTGGCCGCGAGGGATGGCTACACCTTC. Its translation is CASSQDLAARDGYTF.

The J gene is TRBJ2-7, the V gene TRBV9; TRBD1 matches 9 bases. Germline V gene sequence: CDR1 SGDLS, CDR2 YYNGEE. This CDR3 is built from 14 residues. V trimming: 3 bases; J trimming: 5 bases; junction bases outside the gene matches: 6. CDR3 residues: CASSADRGSHEQYF. CDR3 bases: TGTGCCAGCAGCGCGGACAGGGGAAGCCACGAGCAGTACTTC.

The V gene is TRBV19, the J gene TRBJ1-5; TRBD1 aligns across 8 bases. J was trimmed by 3 bases and V by 5 bases; bases with no gene match: 6. The CDR3 is made up of 15 amino acids. Per the germline V gene, CDR1 is LNHDA and CDR2 is SQIVND (reference sequence). The CDR3 region is CASSEGQGLNQPQHF. The CDR3 coding sequence is TGTGCCAGTAGTGAAGGACAGGGCCTCAATCAGCCCCAGCATTTT.

There are a few counts of this clone. The chain is built from TRBV11-3 and TRBJ2-2; maybe TRBD1 (6 bases). Trimming pared 6 bases from V and 4 bases from J, leaving 15 bases between. This CDR3 contains 15 residues. The germline gives CDR1 SGHNT, CDR2 YENEEA. The CDR3 sequence: CASSSGTPGTGELFF. Written as DNA, the CDR3 is TGTGCCAGCAGTTCCGGGACACCGGGCACCGGGGAGCTGTTTTTT. The whole variable domain, filled in from reference TRBV11-3 and TRBJ2-2, reads EAGVVQSPRYKIIEKKQPVAFWCNPISGHNTLYWYLQNLGQGPELLIRYENEEAVDDSQLPKDRFSAERLKGVDSTLKIQPAELGDSAVYLCASSSGTPGTGELFFGEGSRLTVL.

The chain combines TRBV11-3 with TRBJ2-7; D might be TRBD2 (6 bases). V lost 3 bases and J 5 bases, leaving 14 bases between the germline ends. This CDR3 region has 14 residues. The germline V gene encodes CDR1 SGHNT and CDR2 YENEEA. CDR3 region: CASSFGGESNEQYF. The CDR3 DNA reads TGTGCCAGCAGCTTCGGAGGGGAGTCGAACGAGCAGTACTTC.

Notes on this clone: Different DNA sequences within this sample yield the same CDR3. The chain recombines TRBV2 with TRBJ2-5, with D maybe TRBD2 (5 bases). This CDR3 comprises 11 residues. V was clipped by 7 bases and J by 3 bases, with 6 bases between them. The germline V gene has CDR1 SNHLY and CDR2 FYNNEI. This CDR3 is CASKGEETQYF. The CDR3 DNA is TGTGCCAGCAAGGGAGAAGAGACCCAGTACTTC.

The chain is built from TRBV29-1 and TRBJ2-1; TRBD2 matches at 8 bases. Germline lookup yields CDR1 SQVTM and CDR2 ANQGSEA. The CDR3 is 13 residues long. The junction had 7 bases not matched to a gene; V was cut back by 3 bases and J by 9 bases. Written as DNA, the CDR3 is TGCAGCGTTGATAAGGCGGGGGGCACTGAGCAGTTCTTC. It specifies CSVDKAGGTEQFF.

The chain has TRBV7-9 and TRBJ2-2; D may be TRBD1 (5 bases). The CDR3 covers 15 residues. Trimming stripped 9 bases from V and 0 bases from J, with 14 bases between. The V gene's germline CDR1 is SEHNR and CDR2 FQNEAQ (reference sequence). The CDR3 DNA reads TGTGCCAGTAAACCGACAGAGACGAACACCGGGGAGCTGTTTTTT. Encoded protein: CASKPTETNTGELFF.

The chain couples TRBV19 to TRBJ1-6, with a possible D match to TRBD1 (6 bases). Trimming removed 2 bases at V and 9 bases at J, with 14 bases between. CDR1 LNHDA and CDR2 SQIVND come from the germline V gene (reference sequence). CDR3 length: 15 amino acids. The CDR3 coding sequence is TGTGCCAGTAGTATATCGGACAGTTCGAGTTCACCCCTCCACTTT. Its translation is CASSISDSSSSPLHF.

This chain links TRBV19 with TRBJ2-7, with a possible D match to TRBD1 (6 bases). The V end lost 3 bases, the J end lost 2 bases, and 11 bases lay between the germline ends. The CDR3 totals 14 residues. Per the germline V gene, CDR1 is LNHDA and CDR2 is SQIVND (reference sequence). The CDR3 DNA reads TGTGCCAGTAGTATCCAGGGGAACACCTACGAGCAGTACTTC. Residues: CASSIQGNTYEQYF.

The rearrangement links TRBV11-2 to TRBJ1-3, with D possibly matching TRBD1 (6 bases). This CDR3 has 18 amino acids. The V gene lost 1 base and the J gene lost 0 bases, with 16 bases spanning the gap. Germline V gene data show CDR1 as SGHAT and CDR2 as FQNNGV. CDR3 DNA: TGTGCCAGCAGCTTAGGTATTGGACAGAACCCCTCTGGAAACACCATATATTTT. It translates to CASSLGIGQNPSGNTIYF.